This TCR beta chain was obtained from a study of blood T cell repertoires in COVID-19. In the study overall: Samples taken during acute and convalescent COVID-19 were collected in the United States, Italy and Spain. Sample material is recorded as cDNA or gDNA derived from T cells, B-cell-depleted T cells, or PBMCs.

Germline V gives CDR1 ENHRY, CDR2 SYGVKD. This CDR3 region has 14 residues. Losses at the gene ends were 3 bases for V and 0 bases for J; bases not matched to a gene: 2. Original handling: Nucleated cell counts were estimated from reference gene primer amplification. The data were produced by immunoSEQ multiplex PCR, yet TCRdb's version contains in-frame clones alone and is incomplete. D and trimming were read from the DNA, whereas the V and J calls and clone size are those reported in that table. The repertoire holds some 100,000 clones, with 85% to 90% as singletons. The chain combines TRBV10-3 with TRBJ2-7; 7 positions match TRBD1. The receptor comes from a man aged 70 or older who had recovered from COVID-19. Sequencing used peripheral blood. The CDR3 DNA follows: TGTGCCATCAGTGATAGACAGGGCTCCTACGAGCAGTACTTC. The encoded protein is CAISDRQGSYEQYF.